A selection of T cell receptor beta chains follows, all from one sample in a study of beta chain features in type 1 diabetes. Data came from immunoSEQ multiplex PCR; TCRdb stores just in-frame clones and leaves some out. The sample yields around 250,000 clones, around 25% seen once. The source material was naive CD4+ T cells from blood. These receptors all come from a woman in her twenties or thirties with type 1 diabetes. CDR3s include the opening cysteine and the closing phenylalanine or tryptophan. The D gene is left open where the match is weak. Clone size is not always given. Where it is, it says once, few, many or a class for expanded clones.

cdr3_nt cdr3_aa j_call v_call d_call clone_size
TGCAGCGTTGAAGATCGGGGCACTGAAGCTTTCTTT CSVEDRGTEAFF TRBJ1-1 TRBV29-1 NA few
TGTGCCAGCTCATACTTAGGACAGGCAGCCAAAAACATTCAGTACTTC CASSYLGQAAKNIQYF TRBJ2-4 TRBV18 TRBD1 NA
TGTGCCAGCAGCTTAGTCGGGGGTGACTATGGCTACACCTTC CASSLVGGDYGYTF TRBJ1-2 TRBV7-3 NA NA
TGTGCCAGCTCACTGGGGACAGACAATCAGCCCCAGCATTTT CASSLGTDNQPQHF TRBJ1-5 TRBV18 TRBD1 NA
TGTGCCAGCAGTTTATGGCAGGGCCTTAACTATGGCTACACCTTC CASSLWQGLNYGYTF TRBJ1-2 TRBV28 NA NA
TGTGCCATCAGCGCAACAGATCCGAACACTGAAGCTTTCTTT CAISATDPNTEAFF TRBJ1-1 TRBV10-3 NA few
TGTGCCAGCAGCCCTGGGACTAGCAGCTACGAGCAGTACTTC CASSPGTSSYEQYF TRBJ2-7 TRBV4-2 TRBD2 NA
TGTGCCAGCAGCGTGAACAGGGGATCTGACGAGCAGTACTTC CASSVNRGSDEQYF TRBJ2-7 TRBV11-2 TRBD1 NA
TGCAGCGTTGGACTAGCGGGCCGGGTGGGGGCCAATGAGCAGTTCTTC CSVGLAGRVGANEQFF TRBJ2-1 TRBV29-1 TRBD2 NA
TGTGCCAGCAGTGTAGGGGGAGTCAGCAATCAGCCCCAGCATTTT CASSVGGVSNQPQHF TRBJ1-5 TRBV6-1 NA few
TGTGCCAGTAGGCAGGGGAATTTTCAGCCCCAGCATTTT CASRQGNFQPQHF TRBJ1-5 TRBV19 NA NA
TGCAGTGCCCTCGGGAATGAGCAGTTCTTC CSALGNEQFF TRBJ2-1 TRBV20-1 NA NA
TGTGCCAGCTCACCACCGACTAGCGGGCTGGGAGATACGCAGTATTTT CASSPPTSGLGDTQYF TRBJ2-3 TRBV18 TRBD2 NA
TGTGCCAGCTCACCGAGGACAGGGTCCTACAATGAGCAGTTCTTC CASSPRTGSYNEQFF TRBJ2-1 TRBV18 TRBD1 NA
TGCGCCAGCAGCTCGAGGACAGGGCAAGAGACCCAGTACTTC CASSSRTGQETQYF TRBJ2-5 TRBV5-1 TRBD1 NA
TGTACCAGCAGCTCGGGACAGAAAGAGACCCAGTACTTC CTSSSGQKETQYF TRBJ2-5 TRBV9 TRBD1 NA
TGCAGCGTCAGGGCGATCACAGATACGCAGTATTTT CSVRAITDTQYF TRBJ2-3 TRBV29-1 NA NA
TGTGCCAGCTGCGAGAGGCGCAACACCGGGGAGCTGTTTTTT CASCERRNTGELFF TRBJ2-2 TRBV2 NA NA
TGTGCCAGCCGTTTGACAGGGGGCAATCAGCCCCAGCATTTT CASRLTGGNQPQHF TRBJ1-5 TRBV6-1 TRBD1 few
TGTGCCAGTAGTGTCGGGACAAGGATTCTGACTGAAGCTTTCTTT CASSVGTRILTEAFF TRBJ1-1 TRBV19 NA few
TGCGCCAGCAGCTTGGGGACAGGGGGAAGGAATGAGCAGTTCTTC CASSLGTGGRNEQFF TRBJ2-1 TRBV5-1 TRBD1 NA
TGTGCCAGCAGCCTACAGGCTATCGGTCGAAACACCATATATTTT CASSLQAIGRNTIYF TRBJ1-3 TRBV7-6 NA NA
TGCGCCAGCAGCCATCCGGGACAGAATCAGCCCCAGCATTTT CASSHPGQNQPQHF TRBJ1-5 TRBV4-1 TRBD1 few
TGTGCCAGCAGTTACCTGGGCGGGACGGCTTCCTACGAGCAGTACTTC CASSYLGGTASYEQYF TRBJ2-7 TRBV11-2 NA NA
TGTGCCAGCAGCCCAGGACTAGAGGGAGCCTACAATGAGCAGTTCTTC CASSPGLEGAYNEQFF TRBJ2-1 TRBV9 TRBD2 NA
TGTGCCATCGGGGACAGGGGGAATCAGCCCCAGCATTTT CAIGDRGNQPQHF TRBJ1-5 TRBV10-3 TRBD1 few
TGTGCCAGCAGCTTAGGGACTAGCAGAGCCAAAAACATTCAGTACTTC CASSLGTSRAKNIQYF TRBJ2-4 TRBV11-1 TRBD2 few
TGTGCCAGCAGCTTACAGGGGAACACTGAAGCTTTCTTT CASSLQGNTEAFF TRBJ1-1 TRBV7-3 NA few
TGTGCCAGCAGCTTAGATCGTACAGGGGGCACAGATACGCAGTATTTT CASSLDRTGGTDTQYF TRBJ2-3 TRBV11-2 TRBD1 NA
TGTGCCAGCAGCTCGAGAGGGACTAGCGGGAGTTACCACAATGAGCAGTTCTTC CASSSRGTSGSYHNEQFF TRBJ2-1 TRBV7-2 TRBD2 NA
TGTGCCAGCAGCTTAGAGCAGGGAGGTACGCAGTATTTT CASSLEQGGTQYF TRBJ2-3 TRBV7-9 NA few
TGTGCCAGCAGCCCTTCCCTACGCGATGAGCAGTTCTTC CASSPSLRDEQFF TRBJ2-1 TRBV7-9 NA few
TGCAGCGCCTTTCAGGGCTATGGCTACACCTTC CSAFQGYGYTF TRBJ1-2 TRBV29-1 NA NA
TGTGCCTGGAGTGTCGGGGGGCGACCCCCCGAGACCCAGTACTTC CAWSVGGRPPETQYF TRBJ2-5 TRBV30 NA NA
TGTGCCAGCACCCCTCGACTAGCGGGGAGCACAGATACGCAGTATTTT CASTPRLAGSTDTQYF TRBJ2-3 TRBV6-6 TRBD2 NA
TGTGCCAGCAGCCCAGGGGGAGCCTACGAGCAGTACTTC CASSPGGAYEQYF TRBJ2-7 TRBV7-9 TRBD1 few
TGCGCCAGCAGCCAAATTGGGCGTAAAAATGGCTACACCTTC CASSQIGRKNGYTF TRBJ1-2 TRBV4-1 NA NA
TGTGCCAGCAGCGTAGAGGGGACTCCCGGCACAGATACGCAGTATTTT CASSVEGTPGTDTQYF TRBJ2-3 TRBV9 NA NA
TGCGCCAGCAGCTTGTTAGGGGACGAGCAGTACTTC CASSLLGDEQYF TRBJ2-7 TRBV5-1 NA NA
TGTGCCAGCAGTGAAAGGACTTATCAAGAGACCCAGTACTTC CASSERTYQETQYF TRBJ2-5 TRBV2 NA NA
TGTGCCAGCAGCTTATATCCCCTGGGTTCGGGACAGGGTACCGAAGCTTTCTTT CASSLYPLGSGQGTEAFF TRBJ1-1 TRBV7-3 TRBD1 NA
TGTGCCAGCAGCCCCCGGACTAGCGGGGCCTCCGACGAGCAGTACTTC CASSPRTSGASDEQYF TRBJ2-7 TRBV7-9 TRBD2 few
TGTGCCAGCAGCACTCGACAGATCAATCAGCCCCAGCATTTT CASSTRQINQPQHF TRBJ1-5 TRBV21-1 NA few
TGCAGCGATAAACCGGGACAGGGGGCCTACAATGAGCAGTTCTTC CSDKPGQGAYNEQFF TRBJ2-1 TRBV29-1 TRBD1 NA
TGTGCCTGGAGTGGAGGGCCGGAGGAGACCCAGTACTTC CAWSGGPEETQYF TRBJ2-5 TRBV30 NA NA
TGTGCCAGCAGCCTAACGTGGGATACGCAGTATTTT CASSLTWDTQYF TRBJ2-3 TRBV5-4 NA NA
TGTGCCAGCAGCTCGAGAGACAGGGGTGGTAGTGGCACAGATACGCAGTATTTT CASSSRDRGGSGTDTQYF TRBJ2-3 TRBV5-4 TRBD1 NA
TGTGCCAGACCCCGATGGCGGGAGACAGATACGCAGTATTTT CARPRWRETDTQYF TRBJ2-3 TRBV27 TRBD2 few
TGTGCCAGCAGCTTAGGTCAGAACACTGAAGCTTTCTTT CASSLGQNTEAFF TRBJ1-1 TRBV7-9 NA few
TGTGCCAGCAGCGTAGCGGGGAACAATGAGCAGTTCTTC CASSVAGNNEQFF TRBJ2-1 TRBV9 NA NA
TGTGCCAGCTCACCGGGGGGAGATACGCAGTATTTT CASSPGGDTQYF TRBJ2-3 TRBV18 NA NA
TGCGCCAGCAGCACCCTAGCGGGAAGCGGAGAGACCCAGTACTTC CASSTLAGSGETQYF TRBJ2-5 TRBV5-1 TRBD2 NA